This passage covers 5 T cell receptor beta chains from one sample sequenced in a study of cytomegalovirus exposure and HLA in healthy donors (dated by TCRdb to the late 2010s). Library method: the immunoSEQ multiplex PCR assay. A mixture of 60 forward primers for TCR Vbeta segments and 13 reverse primers for TCR Jbeta segments was used in the multiplex PCR. What TCRdb holds here is the immuneACCESS table cut down to in-frame rearrangements. Part of the clones is not present; checked against another copy, under half of the missing clones reflect an unresolved V gene, and the others are unexplained. Present in this sample are 140,000 to 150,000 clones, 84% of which were seen just once. In total, the top ten clones hold more than 2% of the sample. Sequencing was carried out using PBMCs. These TCRs come from a boy younger than 10 in good health and CMV-seronegative.

This chain uses TRBV6-5 with TRBJ2-7; a possible D gene is TRBD1 (6 bases). Trimming removed 6 bases from V and 2 bases from J, with 14 bases in between. Germline-derived CDR1 and CDR2 are MNHEY and SVGAGI. The CDR3 length is 14 residues. The CDR3 sequence: CASRSRDTPYEQYF. CDR3 nucleotide sequence: TGTGCCAGCAGGTCAAGGGACACCCCCTACGAGCAGTACTTC.

This clone showed up just a few times. V is TRBV5-1 and J is TRBJ2-6; D perhaps matches TRBD2 (5 bases). This CDR3 has 15 residues. V was cut by 5 bases and J by 1 base, with 10 bases left in between. CDR1 is SGHRS and CDR2 is YFSETQ in the germline V gene. The CDR3 sequence: CASRQGLSGANVLTF. For the CDR3, the DNA is TGCGCCAGCAGACAAGGACTTTCTGGGGCCAACGTCCTGACTTTC.

The genes are TRBV7-9 and TRBJ2-5, with 9 bases identical to TRBD2. The CDR3 length is 16 residues. The germline CDR1 and CDR2 sequences are SEHNR and FQNEAQ (reference sequence). V lost 5 bases and J lost 5; bases outside the gene matches: 12. CDR3 DNA sequence: TGTGCCAGCAGCCCTAGCTTTGCTAGCGGGGAGGAGACCCAGTACTTC. Translation gives CASSPSFASGEETQYF.

DNA of the CDR3: TGTGCCAGCAGCTTGAGGGGGCGTCTTACTGAAGCTTTCTTT. Translated: CASSLRGRLTEAFF. This rearrangement joins TRBV11-1 to TRBJ1-1; 7 bases map to TRBD1. J was trimmed by 5 bases and V by 3 bases; bases with no gene match: 6. CDR3 length equals 14 residues. Germline CDR1 is SGHAT and CDR2 is FQDESV (reference sequence).

V gene TRBV29-1 combines with J gene TRBJ1-5, with TRBD1 matching 7 bases. Germline V gene data show CDR1 as SQVTM and CDR2 as ANQGSEA. V shed 6 bases and J 0 bases; nucleotides not matched to a gene: 23. The CDR3 is 20 amino acids. CDR3 region: CSVGSVVWNGTAYSNQPQHF. CDR3 DNA sequence: TGCAGCGTCGGGAGTGTGGTGTGGAACGGGACAGCATATAGCAATCAGCCCCAGCATTTT.